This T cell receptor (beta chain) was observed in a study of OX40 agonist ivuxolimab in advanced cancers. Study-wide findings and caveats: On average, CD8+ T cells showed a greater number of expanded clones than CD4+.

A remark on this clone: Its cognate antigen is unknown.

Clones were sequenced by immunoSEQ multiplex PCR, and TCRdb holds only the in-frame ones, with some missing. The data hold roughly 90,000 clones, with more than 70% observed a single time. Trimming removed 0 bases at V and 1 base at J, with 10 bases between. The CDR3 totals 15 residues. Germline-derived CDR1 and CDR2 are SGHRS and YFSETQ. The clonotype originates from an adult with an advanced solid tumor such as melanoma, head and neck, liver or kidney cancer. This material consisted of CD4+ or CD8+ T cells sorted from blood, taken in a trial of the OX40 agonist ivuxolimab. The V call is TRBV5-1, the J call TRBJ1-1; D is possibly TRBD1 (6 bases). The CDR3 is CASSLVAGANTEAFF. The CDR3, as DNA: TGCGCCAGCAGCTTGGTGGCAGGGGCGAACACTGAAGCTTTCTTT.